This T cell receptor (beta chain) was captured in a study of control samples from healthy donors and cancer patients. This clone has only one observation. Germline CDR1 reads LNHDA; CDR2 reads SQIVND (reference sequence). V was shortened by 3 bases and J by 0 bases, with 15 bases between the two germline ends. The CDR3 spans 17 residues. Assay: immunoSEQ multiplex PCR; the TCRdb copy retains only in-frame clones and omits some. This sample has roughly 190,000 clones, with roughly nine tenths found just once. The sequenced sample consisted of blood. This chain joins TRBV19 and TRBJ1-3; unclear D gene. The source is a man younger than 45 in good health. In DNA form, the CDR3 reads TGTGCCAGTAGTATTCCCGGCAGCGCGAGCTCTGGAAACACCATATATTTT. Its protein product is CASSIPGSASSGNTIYF.